This is a list of T cell receptor beta chains from one sample in a study of identical twins. MiXCR, applied by TCRdb to the 5' RACE reads, yields one record per CDR3 protein. The table shows about 890,000 distinct CDR3 sequences, with 9% to 15% occurring only once. This sample was shared with a second study, whose subject was yellow fever vaccine responses in identical twins.

Sequencing was done on a sample of PBMCs. Every receptor here comes from a young woman in good health. The CDR3 runs from the conserved cysteine through the conserved F or W. The order of the fields is clone size, J gene, V gene, D gene, CDR3 DNA, CDR3 protein. The D gene is left open where the match is weak. Clone size, where shown, is once, few, many, or a class for clones that have expanded.

>many|TRBJ2-1|TRBV6-5|NA
TGTGCCAGCAGTTACCTGGACTCCTACAATGAGCAGTTCTTC
CASSYLDSYNEQFF
>NA|TRBJ2-1|TRBV13|TRBD1
TGTGCCAGCAGCGTGGACAGGGTAATTCTTAATGAGCAGTTCTTC
CASSVDRVILNEQFF
>NA|TRBJ2-3|TRBV10-3|TRBD2
TGTGCCATCAGTTTAGGTAGCGGGGAAAACGGCGGCACAGATACGCAGTATTTT
CAISLGSGENGGTDTQYF
>many|TRBJ1-1|TRBV29-1|NA
TGCAGCGTTGAAGGGTGGGCAGGGTCGTTCACTGAAGCTTTCTTT
CSVEGWAGSFTEAFF
>few|TRBJ2-5|TRBV5-1|NA
TGCGCCAGCAGCCTCCAAATCCAAGAGACCCAGTACTTC
CASSLQIQETQYF
>few|TRBJ2-6|TRBV12-3/TRBV12-4|TRBD2
TGTGCCAGCAGAGCGACTAGCGGAAGCTCTGGGGCCAACGTCCTGACTTTC
CASRATSGSSGANVLTF
>few|TRBJ2-5|TRBV5-1|TRBD2
TGCGCCAGCAGCAAGGGACTAACACAAGAGACCCAGTACTTC
CASSKGLTQETQYF
>NA|TRBJ2-3|TRBV6-1|NA
TGTGCCAGCAGTGAAGTTTTCCGGACCACAGATACGCAGTATTTT
CASSEVFRTTDTQYF
>few|TRBJ2-5|TRBV20-1|TRBD2
TGCAGTGCTAGGGAACTAGCGGGGGGCGGGGAGACCCAGTACTTC
CSARELAGGGETQYF
>NA|TRBJ2-1|TRBV12-3/TRBV12-4|NA
TGTGCCAGCAGTACCGACTCACTCACTTTCAATGAGCAGTTCTTC
CASSTDSLTFNEQFF
>few|TRBJ2-5|TRBV12-3/TRBV12-4|TRBD2
TGTGCCAGCAGTCATCTAGCGGGAGAAGGGGAGACCCAGTACTTC
CASSHLAGEGETQYF
>few|TRBJ1-2|TRBV12-3/TRBV12-4|NA
TGTGCCAGCAGTTCTTGGAAACGAACACAGGGACATGGCTACACCTTC
CASSSWKRTQGHGYTF
>few|TRBJ2-3|TRBV6-1|TRBD1
TGTGCCAGCAGTGAAGACGGACAGGTAAAAAGCACAGATACGCAGTATTTT
CASSEDGQVKSTDTQYF
>few|TRBJ2-6|TRBV11-1|TRBD2
TGTGCCAGCACCGGACTAGCGGGAGGGCACTCTGGGGCCAACGTCCTGACTTTC
CASTGLAGGHSGANVLTF
>many|TRBJ1-1|TRBV7-9|NA
TGTGCCAGCAGCCTACTGCGGGGAGAGAACACTGAAGCTTTCTTT
CASSLLRGENTEAFF
>NA|TRBJ2-7|TRBV20-1|NA
TGCAGTGCTAGAGGGAGGGCCTACGAGCAGTACTTC
CSARGRAYEQYF
>many|TRBJ2-7|TRBV12-3/TRBV12-4|TRBD2
TGTGCCAGCAGTTCGGGACTAGCGGGAGACCACGAGCAGTACTTC
CASSSGLAGDHEQYF
>NA|TRBJ2-1|TRBV5-1|TRBD2
TGCGCCAGCAGCTTGGGTGGGACTAGTAGTAATGAGCAGTTCTTC
CASSLGGTSSNEQFF
>NA|TRBJ2-3|TRBV28|NA
TGTGCCAGCAGTTTATCGCGGGACACGGTGTATGATACGCAGTATTTT
CASSLSRDTVYDTQYF
>NA|TRBJ2-1|TRBV20-1|NA
TGCAGTGCTAGCGACCGTAGCTCCTACAATGAGCAGTTCTTC
CSASDRSSYNEQFF
>NA|TRBJ2-2|TRBV3-1|NA
TGTGCCAGCAGCCACCTAGGGGGGCGCCCGAACACCGGGGAGCTGTTTTTT
CASSHLGGRPNTGELFF
>NA|TRBJ2-5|TRBV11-2|TRBD1
TGTGCCAGCAGCTTAGGCGGGACAGGAAAAGAGACCCAGTACTTC
CASSLGGTGKETQYF
>NA|TRBJ2-1|TRBV7-2|TRBD1
TGTGCCAGCAGCTTCGGACAGGTTGCCAATGAGCAGTTCTTC
CASSFGQVANEQFF
>many|TRBJ2-2|TRBV9|TRBD2
TGTGCCAGCAGCCTACGACTAGCCGACGGGGAGCTGTTTTTT
CASSLRLADGELFF
>NA|TRBJ2-1|TRBV5-1|NA
TGCGCCAGCAGCCACCGGGACCAGGGTAGGGAGCAGTTCTTC
CASSHRDQGREQFF